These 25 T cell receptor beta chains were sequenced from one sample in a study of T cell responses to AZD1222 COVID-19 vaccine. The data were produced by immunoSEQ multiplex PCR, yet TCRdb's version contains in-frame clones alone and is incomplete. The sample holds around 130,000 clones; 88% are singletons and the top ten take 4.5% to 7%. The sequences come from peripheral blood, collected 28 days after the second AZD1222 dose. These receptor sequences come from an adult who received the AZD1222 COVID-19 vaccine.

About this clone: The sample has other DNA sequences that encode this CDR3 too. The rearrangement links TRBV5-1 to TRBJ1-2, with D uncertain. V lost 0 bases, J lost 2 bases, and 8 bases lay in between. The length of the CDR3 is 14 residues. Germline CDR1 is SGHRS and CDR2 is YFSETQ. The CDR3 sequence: CASSLGTENYGYTF. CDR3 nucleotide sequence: TGCGCCAGCAGCTTGGGGACGGAAAACTATGGCTACACCTTC.

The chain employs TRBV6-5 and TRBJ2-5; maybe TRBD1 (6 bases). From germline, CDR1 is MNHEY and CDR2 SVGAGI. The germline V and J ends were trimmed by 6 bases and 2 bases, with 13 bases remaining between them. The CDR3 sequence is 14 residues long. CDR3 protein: CASSLTGQQETQYF. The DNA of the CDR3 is TGTGCCAGCAGCTTAACAGGGCAACAAGAGACCCAGTACTTC.

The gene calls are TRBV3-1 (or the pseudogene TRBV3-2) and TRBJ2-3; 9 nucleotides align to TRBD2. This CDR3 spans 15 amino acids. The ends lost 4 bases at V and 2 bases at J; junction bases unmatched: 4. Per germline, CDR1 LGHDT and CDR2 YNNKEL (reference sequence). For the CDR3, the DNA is TGTGCCAGCAGCCCGTGGACTAGCGACACAGATACGCAGTATTTT. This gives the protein CASSPWTSDTDTQYF.

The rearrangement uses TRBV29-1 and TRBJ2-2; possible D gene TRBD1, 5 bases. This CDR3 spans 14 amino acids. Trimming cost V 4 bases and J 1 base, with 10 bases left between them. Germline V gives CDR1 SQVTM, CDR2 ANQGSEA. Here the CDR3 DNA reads TGCAGCGTTGTGCCAGGGCGGAACACCGGGGAGCTGTTTTTT. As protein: CSVVPGRNTGELFF.

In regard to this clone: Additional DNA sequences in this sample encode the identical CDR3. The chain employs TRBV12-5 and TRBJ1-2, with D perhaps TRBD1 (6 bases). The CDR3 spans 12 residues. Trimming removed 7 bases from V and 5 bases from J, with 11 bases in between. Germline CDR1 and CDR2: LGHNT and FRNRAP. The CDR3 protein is CASARDIYGYTF. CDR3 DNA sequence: TGTGCTAGTGCCCGGGACATTTATGGCTACACCTTC.

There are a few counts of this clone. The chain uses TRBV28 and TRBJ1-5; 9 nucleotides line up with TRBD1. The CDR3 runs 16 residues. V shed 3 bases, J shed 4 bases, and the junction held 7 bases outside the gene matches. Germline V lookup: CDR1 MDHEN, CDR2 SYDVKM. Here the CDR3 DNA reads TGTGCCAGCAGTTTGACCGGGACAGGGTGGAATCAGCCCCAGCATTTT. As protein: CASSLTGTGWNQPQHF. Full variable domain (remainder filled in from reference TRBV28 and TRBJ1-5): DVKVTQSSRYLVKRTGEKVFLECVQDMDHENMFWYRQDPGLGLRLIYFSYDVKMKEKGDIPEGYSVSREKKERFSLILESASTNQTSMYLCASSLTGTGWNQPQHFGDGTRLSIL.

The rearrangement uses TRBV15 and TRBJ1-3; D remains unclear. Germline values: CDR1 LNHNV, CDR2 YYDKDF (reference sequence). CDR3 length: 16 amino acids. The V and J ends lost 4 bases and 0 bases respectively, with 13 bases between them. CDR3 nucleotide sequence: TGTGCCACCAGCACTCGGACGGCCCGCTCTGGAAACACCATATATTTT. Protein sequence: CATSTRTARSGNTIYF.

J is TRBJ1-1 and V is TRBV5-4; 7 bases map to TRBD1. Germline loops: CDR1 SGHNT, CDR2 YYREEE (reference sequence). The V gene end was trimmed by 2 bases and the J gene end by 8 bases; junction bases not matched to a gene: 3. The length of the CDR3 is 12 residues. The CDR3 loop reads CASSLETGEAFF. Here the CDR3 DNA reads TGTGCCAGCAGCTTAGAGACAGGGGAAGCTTTCTTT. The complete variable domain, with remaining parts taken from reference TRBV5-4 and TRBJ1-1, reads ETGVTQSPTHLIKTRGQQVTLRCSSQSGHNTVSWYQQALGQGPQFIFQYYREEENGRGNFPPRFSGLQFPNYSSELNVNALELDDSALYLCASSLETGEAFFGQGTRLTVV.

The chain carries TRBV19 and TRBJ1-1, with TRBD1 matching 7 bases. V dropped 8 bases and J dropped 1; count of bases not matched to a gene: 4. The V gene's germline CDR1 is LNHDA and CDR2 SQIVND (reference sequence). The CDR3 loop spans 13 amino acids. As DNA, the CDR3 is TGTGCCAGTGGGGACAGACCGAACACTGAAGCTTTCTTT. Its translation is CASGDRPNTEAFF. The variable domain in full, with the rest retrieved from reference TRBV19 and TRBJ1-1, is DGGITQSPKYLFRKEGQNVTLSCEQNLNHDAMYWYRQDPGQGLRLIYYSQIVNDFQKGDIAEGYSVSREKKESFPLTVTSAQKNPTAFYLCASGDRPNTEAFFGQGTRLTVV.

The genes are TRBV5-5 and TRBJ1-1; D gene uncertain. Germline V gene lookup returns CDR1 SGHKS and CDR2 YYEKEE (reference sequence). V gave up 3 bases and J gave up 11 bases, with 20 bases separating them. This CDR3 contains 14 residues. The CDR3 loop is CASSSIYVDSLAFF. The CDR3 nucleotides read TGTGCCAGCAGCTCTATCTACGTTGATTCATTGGCTTTCTTT.

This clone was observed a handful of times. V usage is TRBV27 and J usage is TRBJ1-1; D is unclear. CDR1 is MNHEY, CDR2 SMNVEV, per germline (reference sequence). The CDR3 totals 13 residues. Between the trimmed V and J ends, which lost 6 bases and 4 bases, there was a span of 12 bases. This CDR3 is CASRSASSTEAFF. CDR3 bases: TGTGCCAGCAGGTCTGCAAGCTCCACTGAAGCTTTCTTT.

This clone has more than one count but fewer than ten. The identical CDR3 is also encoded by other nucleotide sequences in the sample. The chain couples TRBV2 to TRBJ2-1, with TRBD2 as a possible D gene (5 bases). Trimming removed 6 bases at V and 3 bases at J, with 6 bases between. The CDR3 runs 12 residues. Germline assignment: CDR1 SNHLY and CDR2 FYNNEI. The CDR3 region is CASSAGYNEQFF. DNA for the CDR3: TGTGCCAGCAGCGCGGGCTACAATGAGCAGTTCTTC.

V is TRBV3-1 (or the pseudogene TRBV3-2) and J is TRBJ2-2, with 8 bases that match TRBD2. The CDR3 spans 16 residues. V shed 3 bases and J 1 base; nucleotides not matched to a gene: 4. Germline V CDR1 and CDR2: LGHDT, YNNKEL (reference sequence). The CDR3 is CASSHVLAGNTGELFF. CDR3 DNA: TGTGCCAGCAGCCATGTTCTAGCGGGGAACACCGGGGAGCTGTTTTTT.

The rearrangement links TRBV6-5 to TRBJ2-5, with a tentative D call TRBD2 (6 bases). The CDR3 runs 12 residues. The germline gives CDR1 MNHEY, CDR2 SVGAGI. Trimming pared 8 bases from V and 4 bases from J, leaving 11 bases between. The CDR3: CASGGGIETQYF. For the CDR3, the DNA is TGTGCCAGCGGAGGAGGGATAGAGACCCAGTACTTC.

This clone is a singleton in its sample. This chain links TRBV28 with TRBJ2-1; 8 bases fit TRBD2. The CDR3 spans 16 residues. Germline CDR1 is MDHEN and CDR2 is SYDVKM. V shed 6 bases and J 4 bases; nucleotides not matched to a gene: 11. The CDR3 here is CASRRNERELYNEQFF. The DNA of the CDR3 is TGTGCCAGCAGGAGGAATGAGCGGGAGCTTTACAATGAGCAGTTCTTC.

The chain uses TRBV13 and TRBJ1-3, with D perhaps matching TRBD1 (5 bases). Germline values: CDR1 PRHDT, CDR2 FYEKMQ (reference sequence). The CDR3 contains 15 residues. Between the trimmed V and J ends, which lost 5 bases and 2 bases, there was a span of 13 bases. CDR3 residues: CASSPRRGPGNTIYF. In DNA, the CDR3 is TGTGCCAGCAGCCCTAGAAGGGGTCCTGGAAACACCATATATTTT.

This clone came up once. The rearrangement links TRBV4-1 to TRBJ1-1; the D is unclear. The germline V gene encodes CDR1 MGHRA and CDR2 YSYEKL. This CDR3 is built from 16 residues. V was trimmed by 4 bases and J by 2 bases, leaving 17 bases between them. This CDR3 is CASSLNAQATNTEAFF. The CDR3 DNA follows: TGCGCCAGCAGCCTTAACGCCCAGGCCACAAACACTGAAGCTTTCTTT.

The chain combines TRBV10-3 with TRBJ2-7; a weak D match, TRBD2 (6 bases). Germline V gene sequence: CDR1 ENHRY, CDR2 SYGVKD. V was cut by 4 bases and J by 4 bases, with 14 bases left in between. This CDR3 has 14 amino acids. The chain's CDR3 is CAISGKEGRYEQYF. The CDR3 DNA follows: TGTGCCATCAGTGGGAAGGAGGGGAGGTACGAGCAGTACTTC.

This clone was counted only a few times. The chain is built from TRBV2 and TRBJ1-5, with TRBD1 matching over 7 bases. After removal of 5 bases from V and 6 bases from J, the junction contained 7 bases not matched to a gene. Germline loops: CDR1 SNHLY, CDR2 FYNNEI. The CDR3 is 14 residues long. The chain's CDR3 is CASSLTGDSQPQHF. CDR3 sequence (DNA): TGTGCCAGCAGTCTCACAGGGGACAGTCAGCCCCAGCATTTT.

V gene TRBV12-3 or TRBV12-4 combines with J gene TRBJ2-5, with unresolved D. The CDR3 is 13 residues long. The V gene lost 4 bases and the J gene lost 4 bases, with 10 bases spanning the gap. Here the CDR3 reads CASSYQGTETQYF. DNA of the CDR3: TGTGCCAGCAGTTACCAAGGTACAGAGACCCAGTACTTC.

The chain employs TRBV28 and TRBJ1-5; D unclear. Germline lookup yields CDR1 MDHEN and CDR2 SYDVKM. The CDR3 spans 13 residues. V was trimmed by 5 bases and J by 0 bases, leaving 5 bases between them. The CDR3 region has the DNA TGTGCCAGCAGTGGAAATAGCAATCAGCCCCAGCATTTT. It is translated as CASSGNSNQPQHF.

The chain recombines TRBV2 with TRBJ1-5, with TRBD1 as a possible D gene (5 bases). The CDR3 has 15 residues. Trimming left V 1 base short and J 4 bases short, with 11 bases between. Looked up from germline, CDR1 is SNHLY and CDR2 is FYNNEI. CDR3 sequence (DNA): TGTGCCAGCAGTGAAGGAGCCCAGGGAAATCAGCCCCAGCATTTT. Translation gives CASSEGAQGNQPQHF.

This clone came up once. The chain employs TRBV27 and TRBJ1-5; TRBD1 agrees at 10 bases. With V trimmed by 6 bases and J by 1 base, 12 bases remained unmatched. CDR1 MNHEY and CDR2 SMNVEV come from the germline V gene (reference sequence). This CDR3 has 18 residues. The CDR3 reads CASRAGTGVYQSNQPQHF. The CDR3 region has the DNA TGTGCCAGCAGGGCGGGGACAGGGGTTTACCAGAGCAATCAGCCCCAGCATTTT.

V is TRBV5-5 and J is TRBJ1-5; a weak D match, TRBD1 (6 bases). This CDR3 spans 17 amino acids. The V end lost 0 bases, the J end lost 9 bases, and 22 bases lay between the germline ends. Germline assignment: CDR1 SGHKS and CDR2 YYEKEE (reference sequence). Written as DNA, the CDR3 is TGTGCCAGCAGCTTGGCGGCGACAGGCCTATCCGGTCGGCCCCAGCATTTT. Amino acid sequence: CASSLAATGLSGRPQHF.

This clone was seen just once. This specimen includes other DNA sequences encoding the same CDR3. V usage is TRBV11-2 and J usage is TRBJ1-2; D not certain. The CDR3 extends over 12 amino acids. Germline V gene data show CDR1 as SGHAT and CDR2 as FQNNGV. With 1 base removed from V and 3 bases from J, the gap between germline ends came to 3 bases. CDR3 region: CASSLGDYGYTF. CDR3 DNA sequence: TGTGCCAGCAGCTTAGGGGACTATGGCTACACCTTC.